This record looks at one TCR beta chain sequence and its context. In the authors' methods: Nucleated cell counts were estimated from reference gene primer amplification. The table came from immunoSEQ multiplex PCR; TCRdb's copy has only in-frame clones and leaves some out. V, J and clone size derive from that table, while D and trimming were established from the DNA sequence. In the table there are 150,000 to 180,000 clones, around 79% of which are singletons. The CDR3 is made up of 14 amino acids. The V and J ends lost 3 bases and 1 base, in that order; junction bases with no gene match: 1. Germline V gene lookup returns CDR1 SEHNR and CDR2 FQNEAQ (reference sequence). This sample was included in a study of blood T cell repertoires in COVID-19.

Sequencing input: peripheral blood. The clonotype originates from a man aged 80 or over with acute or convalescent COVID-19. The chain has TRBV7-9 and TRBJ2-5, with 8 positions matching TRBD1. The CDR3 here is CASSLDRVQETQYF. CDR3 nucleotide sequence: TGTGCCAGCAGCTTGGACAGGGTCCAAGAGACCCAGTACTTC. Complete variable domain (other parts from reference TRBV7-9 and TRBJ2-5): DTGVSQNPRHKITKRGQNVTFRCDPISEHNRLYWYRQTLGQGPEFLTYFQNEAQLEKSRLLSDRFSAERPKGSFSTLEIQRTEQGDSAMYLCASSLDRVQETQYFGPGTRLLVL.